This T cell receptor beta chain was identified in a study of T cells expressing NK-cell markers. On the study more broadly: With respect to HCMV, most of the eight sequenced donors were seropositive, and one was seronegative. General observations from the study: Of CD8+ T cells, about 1.0-7.5% belonged to dominant NKG2C+ clonotypes in six donors.

The CDR3 runs to 11 residues. Germline-derived CDR1 and CDR2 are SQVTM and ANQGSEA. Remarks on this clonotype: Its matching antigen is unknown.

No DNA is given; TCRdb re-called the 5' RACE reads and lists each CDR3 protein once. This sample's table reports hundreds of thousands of distinct CDR3 sequences. The TCR sequence derives from a woman between 18 and 70 years old in good health. The specimen was blood T cells: a sorted CD56 or NKG2C T cell subset, CD4+ or CD8+ T cells, or bulk PBMC T cells (not recorded which). V and J are TRBV29-1 and TRBJ2-2; TCRdb proposes TRBD1, but this gene call is untestable without DNA. CDR3 region: CSAHSGRELFF.